The next 3 T cell receptor beta chains were all read from a single sample in a study of identifying expanded T cells in peripheral blood. The data were produced by immunoSEQ multiplex PCR, yet TCRdb's version contains in-frame clones alone and is incomplete. The table includes roughly 100,000 clones, around 88% detected once. The specimen sequenced was blood. The receptor set was obtained from a person aged 18 to 75 in good health.

The rearrangement links TRBV6-1 to TRBJ1-2; D remains unclear. The length of the CDR3 is 13 residues. The germline V and J ends were trimmed by 4 bases and 7 bases, with 13 bases remaining between them. CDR1 and CDR2 from the germline V gene are MNHNS and SASEGT. CDR3 region: CASSVGEVSGYTF. Here the CDR3 DNA reads TGTGCCAGCAGTGTCGGGGAGGTGAGTGGCTACACCTTC.

The gene calls are TRBV7-3 and TRBJ2-2, with 8 positions matching TRBD2. Per the germline V gene, CDR1 is SGHTA and CDR2 is FQGTGA. This CDR3 is built from 15 residues. Trimming removed 6 bases from V and 4 bases from J; junction bases left unmatched: 7. CDR3 in amino acids: CASSTSGSGTGELFF. The DNA of the CDR3 is TGTGCCAGCAGTACGAGCGGGAGCGGCACCGGGGAGCTGTTTTTT.

The chain uses TRBV30 and TRBJ1-5; 9 nucleotides align to TRBD1. CDR1 is GTSNPN, CDR2 SVGIG, per germline (reference sequence). V was clipped by 4 bases and J by 2 bases; unmatched bases: 12. This CDR3 is built from 17 residues. The CDR3 DNA follows: TGTGCCTGGAACCCAGGACAGGGGAGAGTTGGCAATCAGCCCCAGCATTTT. This sequence encodes CAWNPGQGRVGNQPQHF.